The 21 T cell receptor beta chains reported below all come from one sample, sequenced in a study of T cells after yellow fever vaccination. TCRdb ran MiXCR on the 5' RACE reads and lists one entry per CDR3 protein. The sample includes under 200,000 distinct CDR3 sequences, 9.5% to 11% of them seen just once. Specimen: CD8+ T cells sorted from PBMCs, collected 15 days after the yellow fever booster vaccination. These receptors originate from a young man who received the YFV17D yellow fever vaccine.

The chain employs TRBV29-1 and TRBJ2-4; D is unclear. The length of the CDR3 is 12 residues. With 6 bases removed from V and 4 bases from J, the gap between germline ends came to 10 bases. The V gene's germline CDR1 is SQVTM and CDR2 ANQGSEA. CDR3 sequence reads: CSVRDLKNIQYF. The CDR3 nucleotides read TGCAGCGTGAGAGACCTAAAAAACATTCAGTACTTC.

This clonotype occurred a few times. The chain has TRBV12-3 or TRBV12-4 and TRBJ2-3; maybe TRBD2 (6 bases). CDR3 length equals 13 residues. Trimming cost V 9 bases and J 2 bases, with 12 bases left between them. The CDR3 nucleotides are TGTGCCAGTACGGGGGAATTCACAGATACGCAGTATTTT. It encodes CASTGEFTDTQYF.

This clonotype was seen at least ten times. The V gene is TRBV19, the J gene TRBJ2-7; 7 nucleotides line up with TRBD1. In germline, CDR1 is LNHDA, CDR2 SQIVND (reference sequence). Unmatched junction bases numbered 11, after V lost 0 bases and J lost 0 bases. The CDR3 has 18 amino acids. This CDR3 is CASSIDRGCRDSSYEQYV. CDR3 sequence (DNA): TGTGCCAGTAGTATAGATCGAGGATGTCGGGACAGCTCCTACGAGCAGTACGTC.

This clonotype was seen a few times. This chain connects TRBV5-5 to TRBJ2-5; tentative D call: TRBD1 (5 bases). CDR1 is SGHKS and CDR2 is YYEKEE in the germline V gene (reference sequence). Trimming cost V 2 bases and J 2 bases, with 13 bases left between them. The CDR3 is 15 residues long. The CDR3 DNA is TGTGCCAGCAGCTTTTGGACAAACGATCAAGAGACCCAGTACTTC. It is translated as CASSFWTNDQETQYF.

In this sample, this clonotype turned up many times. The chain employs TRBV7-3 and TRBJ2-3; TRBD1 aligns across 7 bases. The junction had 7 bases not matched to a gene; V was cut back by 2 bases and J by 2 bases. CDR3 size: 16 residues. Germline CDR1 and CDR2: SGHTA and FQGTGA. DNA for the CDR3: TGTGCCAGCAGCTTATCCCGACAGGGAAACACAGATACGCAGTATTTT. Its translation is CASSLSRQGNTDTQYF.

This clonotype was found a few times. V gene TRBV4-3 combines with J gene TRBJ2-2; the match to TRBD1 covers 9 bases. This CDR3 region has 18 residues. Germline-derived CDR1 and CDR2 are LGHNA and YSLEER. Trimming at V came to 5 bases and at J to 6 bases, leaving 16 bases not matched to a gene. The CDR3 DNA is TGCGCCAGCAGCTTTCCAAGATCGAGGACAGGGGAGGCCGGGGAGCTGTTTTTT. It yields the protein CASSFPRSRTGEAGELFF.

This sequence joins TRBV30 and TRBJ2-1; tentative D call: TRBD1 (6 bases). The V gene lost 2 bases and the J gene lost 3 bases, with 14 bases spanning the gap. The CDR3 has 15 residues. In germline, CDR1 is GTSNPN, CDR2 SVGIG (reference sequence). Written as DNA, the CDR3 is TGTGCCTGGAGTTGGGCGCAGGGGCACTACAATGAGCAGTTCTTC. Amino acids: CAWSWAQGHYNEQFF.

The chain couples TRBV6-5 to TRBJ2-6; D unresolved. Trimming took off 8 bases at V and 0 bases at J, with 11 bases between the two ends. CDR3 length equals 15 residues. Per germline, CDR1 MNHEY and CDR2 SVGAGI. The CDR3 region is CASADGGSGANVLTF. CDR3 in DNA: TGTGCCAGCGCTGACGGTGGCTCTGGGGCCAACGTCCTGACTTTC.

The chain is built from TRBV4-1 and TRBJ1-6; 7 bases align to TRBD1. This CDR3 is built from 16 residues. V gave up 3 bases and J gave up 7 bases; unmatched junction bases: 9. CDR1 is MGHRA and CDR2 is YSYEKL in the germline V gene. The CDR3 here is CASSQAPGQWNSPLHF. The CDR3 DNA sequence: TGCGCCAGCAGCCAGGCCCCGGGACAGTGGAATTCACCCCTCCACTTT.

This clonotype has a handful of counts. V gene TRBV9 combines with J gene TRBJ2-5; TRBD2 matches at 9 bases. CDR1 is SGDLS, CDR2 YYNGEE, per germline. After removal of 3 bases from V and 2 bases from J, the junction contained 8 bases not matched to a gene. The CDR3 has 16 residues. The CDR3 reads CASSGSSGELQETQYF. In DNA, the CDR3 is TGTGCCAGCAGCGGATCTAGCGGGGAGTTACAAGAGACCCAGTACTTC.

The J gene is TRBJ2-1, the V gene TRBV12-3 or TRBV12-4; D ambiguous. This CDR3 is built from 14 residues. Trimming removed 6 bases from V and 7 bases from J, with 16 bases in between. The CDR3 coding sequence is TGTGCCAGCAGCCTTGGTGGGGTAAGGAATGAGCAGTTCTTC. Protein product: CASSLGGVRNEQFF.

This clonotype was counted only a few times. The chain has TRBV7-2 and TRBJ1-2, with 7 nucleotides matching TRBD1. The CDR3 runs to 18 residues. The ends lost 1 base at V and 2 bases at J; junction bases unmatched: 13. Germline V gives CDR1 SGHTA, CDR2 FQGNSA. CDR3 amino acids: CASSLDLSTGFTNYGYTF. CDR3 sequence (DNA): TGTGCCAGCAGCTTAGATTTATCGACAGGGTTTACCAACTATGGCTACACCTTC.

This clonotype was observed a few times. The chain has TRBV13 and TRBJ1-1; 9 bases align to TRBD1. The junction had 7 bases not matched to a gene; V was cut back by 3 bases and J by 5 bases. The CDR3 has 15 amino acids. Germline V lookup: CDR1 PRHDT, CDR2 FYEKMQ (reference sequence). The CDR3 sequence: CASSLYRGRRTEAFF. CDR3 nucleotides: TGTGCCAGCAGCTTGTACAGGGGGCGAAGGACTGAAGCTTTCTTT.

This clonotype occurred a few times. The genes are TRBV9 and TRBJ2-7, with D unclear. The ends were cut back, 2 bases at V and 2 bases at J, with 8 bases in the middle. Germline loops: CDR1 SGDLS, CDR2 YYNGEE. CDR3 length equals 13 residues. The CDR3: CASSVGTAYEQYF. In DNA form, the CDR3 reads TGTGCCAGCAGCGTCGGCACCGCCTACGAGCAGTACTTC.

This clonotype turned up a few times. J is TRBJ2-6 and V is TRBV7-8; D is tentatively TRBD1 or TRBD2 (5 bases each). Germline CDR1 is SGHVS and CDR2 is FQNEAQ. V lost 3 bases and J lost 0, with 15 bases in between. The CDR3 has 18 residues. Here the CDR3 DNA reads TGTGCCAGCAGCTTTGATCGGGACGGTGACTCTGGGGCCAACGTCCTGACTTTC. Its translation: CASSFDRDGDSGANVLTF.

Ten or more counts support this clonotype. The chain carries TRBV5-1 and TRBJ2-1, with a weak D call TRBD2 (5 bases). The CDR3 extends over 14 amino acids. Germline CDR1 SGHRS, CDR2 YFSETQ. With 0 bases removed from V and 2 bases from J, the gap between germline ends came to 6 bases. The CDR3 is CASSLGEPYNEQFF. Written as DNA, the CDR3 is TGCGCCAGCAGCTTGGGGGAGCCCTACAATGAGCAGTTCTTC.

This clonotype was counted between two and nine times. The chain uses TRBV7-3 and TRBJ2-4, with 12 bases matching TRBD2. The CDR3 extends over 17 amino acids. Germline values: CDR1 SGHTA, CDR2 FQGTGA. The V segment lost 4 bases and the J segment 6 bases; nucleotides outside the gene matches: 10. CDR3 sequence reads: CASSSPTSGGQGNIQYF. CDR3 bases: TGTGCCAGCAGCTCCCCCACTAGCGGGGGGCAGGGAAACATTCAGTACTTC.

This clonotype was detected only a few times. V gene TRBV7-8 combines with J gene TRBJ2-2; 12 bases align to TRBD2. The germline gives CDR1 SGHVS, CDR2 FQNEAQ. The CDR3 runs 18 residues. Losses at the gene ends were 0 bases for V and 3 bases for J; bases not matched to a gene: 5. CDR3 nucleotide sequence: TGTGCCAGCAGCTTAGCGGCTAGCGGGGGGGTGTACACCGGGGAGCTGTTTTTT. Its translation: CASSLAASGGVYTGELFF.

V is TRBV11-2 and J is TRBJ1-6; 7 nucleotides line up with TRBD1. The trim removed 1 base at V and 7 bases at J, leaving 4 bases unmatched. Germline values: CDR1 SGHAT, CDR2 FQNNGV. The CDR3 runs 15 residues. For the CDR3, the DNA is TGTGCCAGCAGCTTAGTAAGGGACAGCAATTCACCCCTCCACTTT. Translated: CASSLVRDSNSPLHF.

This clonotype was counted between two and nine times. The genes are TRBV19 and TRBJ1-5; possible D gene TRBD1, 5 bases. The V end lost 6 bases, the J end lost 5 bases, and 11 bases lay between the germline ends. CDR3 size: 13 residues. Germline CDR1 reads LNHDA; CDR2 reads SQIVND (reference sequence). The CDR3 region has the DNA TGTGCCAGTAGCAGGGAAGGGTATCAGCCCCAGCATTTT. Amino acids: CASSREGYQPQHF.

The table lists this clonotype with a few counts. The V and J genes are TRBV4-1 and TRBJ2-1, with D perhaps TRBD1 (6 bases). CDR3 length: 15 residues. The germline V gene encodes CDR1 MGHRA and CDR2 YSYEKL. Between the trimmed V and J ends, which lost 4 bases and 4 bases, there was a span of 14 bases. CDR3 amino acids: CASSRSDRLYNEQFF. The CDR3 DNA reads TGCGCCAGCAGCCGGTCAGACAGGTTGTACAATGAGCAGTTCTTC.